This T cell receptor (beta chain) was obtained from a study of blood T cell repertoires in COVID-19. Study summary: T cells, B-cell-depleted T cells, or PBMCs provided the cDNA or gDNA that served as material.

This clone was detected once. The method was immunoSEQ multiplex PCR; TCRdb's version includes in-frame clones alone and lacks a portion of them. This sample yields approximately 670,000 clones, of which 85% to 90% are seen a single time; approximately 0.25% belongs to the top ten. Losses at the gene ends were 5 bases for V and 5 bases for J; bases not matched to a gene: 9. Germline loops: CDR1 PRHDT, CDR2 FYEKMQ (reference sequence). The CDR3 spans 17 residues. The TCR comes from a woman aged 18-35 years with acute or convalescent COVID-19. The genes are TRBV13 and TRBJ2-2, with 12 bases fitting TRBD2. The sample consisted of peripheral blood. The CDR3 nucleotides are TGTGCCAGCAGCCCCGGACTAGCGGGGACTTGGACCGGGGAGCTGTTTTTT. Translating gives CASSPGLAGTWTGELFF.